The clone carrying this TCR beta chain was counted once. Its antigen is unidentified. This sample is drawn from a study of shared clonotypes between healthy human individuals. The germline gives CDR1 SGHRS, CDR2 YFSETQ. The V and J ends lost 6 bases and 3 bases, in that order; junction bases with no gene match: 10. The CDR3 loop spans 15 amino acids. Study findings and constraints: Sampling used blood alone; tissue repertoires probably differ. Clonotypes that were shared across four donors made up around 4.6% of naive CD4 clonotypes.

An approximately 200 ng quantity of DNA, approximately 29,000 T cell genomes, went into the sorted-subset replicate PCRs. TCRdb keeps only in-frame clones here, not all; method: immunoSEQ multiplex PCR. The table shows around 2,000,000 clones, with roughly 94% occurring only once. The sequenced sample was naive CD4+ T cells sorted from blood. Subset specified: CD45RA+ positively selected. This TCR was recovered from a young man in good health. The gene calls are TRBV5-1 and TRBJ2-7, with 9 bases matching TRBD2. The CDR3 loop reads CASTYEAGGGYEQYF. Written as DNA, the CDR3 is TGCGCCAGCACTTATGAGGCGGGAGGGGGCTACGAGCAGTACTTC.